The 28 T cell receptor beta chains presented below share a single source sample, sequenced in a study of T cell responses to AZD1222 COVID-19 vaccine. Clones were sequenced by immunoSEQ multiplex PCR, and TCRdb holds only the in-frame ones, with some missing. The data hold about 140,000 clones, with 80% to 90% observed a single time. Sequenced material: peripheral blood, taken on day 0 of AZD1222 vaccination. Receptor source: an adult in good health.

V usage is TRBV28 and J usage is TRBJ1-2, with D maybe TRBD1 (5 bases). Germline V gene sequence: CDR1 MDHEN, CDR2 SYDVKM. Trimming shortened V by 9 bases and J by 8 bases, and 13 bases separated the two germline ends. The CDR3 runs to 11 residues. The CDR3 region is CASIQGGGYTF. Written as DNA, the CDR3 is TGTGCCAGTATCCAGGGAGGAGGCTACACCTTC.

The chain is built from TRBV6-5 and TRBJ1-2; the D gene is possibly TRBD1 (6 bases). Germline loops: CDR1 MNHEY, CDR2 SVGAGI. The CDR3 is 15 amino acids. V dropped 4 bases and J dropped 4 bases, with 16 bases sitting between them. The CDR3 DNA sequence: TGTGCCAGCAGTTCCGGGGGGGCAGGGCTCTATGGCTACACCTTC. This sequence encodes CASSSGGAGLYGYTF.

This clone was picked up one time. The chain couples TRBV7-2 to TRBJ1-5; 7 bases align to TRBD1. The CDR3 totals 16 residues. J was trimmed by 5 bases and V by 5 bases; bases with no gene match: 12. Germline CDR1 is SGHTA and CDR2 is FQGNSA. The CDR3 sequence is CASSPRGGGGHQPQHF. CDR3 sequence (DNA): TGTGCCAGCAGCCCCCGGGGTGGAGGGGGCCATCAGCCCCAGCATTTT.

The genes are TRBV7-6 and TRBJ2-1; D is unresolved. The CDR3 is 12 amino acids. V was shortened by 5 bases and J by 7 bases, with 9 bases between the two germline ends. The germline V gene encodes CDR1 SGHVS and CDR2 FNYEAQ. CDR3 sequence reads: CASSALVNEQFF. The CDR3 DNA sequence: TGTGCCAGCAGCGCGCTTGTAAATGAGCAGTTCTTC.

J is TRBJ2-3 and V is TRBV5-4, with D perhaps matching TRBD1 (6 bases). V shed 0 bases and J shed 3 bases, with 8 bases lying between them. The CDR3 length is 14 residues. Germline assignment: CDR1 SGHNT and CDR2 YYREEE (reference sequence). DNA for the CDR3: TGTGCCAGCAGCTTGGGAAGGGGGACAGATACGCAGTATTTT. Translated: CASSLGRGTDTQYF.

The gene calls are TRBV7-2 and TRBJ1-5, with TRBD1 as a possible D gene (6 bases). The germline CDR1 and CDR2 sequences are SGHTA and FQGNSA. V was cut by 6 bases and J by 7 bases, with 13 bases left in between. The CDR3 extends over 13 amino acids. The CDR3 is CASSYRAEQPQHF. CDR3 bases: TGTGCCAGCAGTTACAGGGCTGAACAGCCCCAGCATTTT.

This chain links TRBV5-5 with TRBJ2-7, with 8 bases matching TRBD2. With 4 bases clipped from V and 0 bases from J, the junction kept 6 bases outside the gene matches. CDR1 and CDR2 (germline): SGHKS, YYEKEE (reference sequence). This CDR3 has 15 residues. CDR3 nucleotide sequence: TGTGCCAGCAGCAGATTAGCGGGAACCTCCTACGAGCAGTACTTC. Protein sequence: CASSRLAGTSYEQYF. Drawing the rest from reference TRBV5-5 and TRBJ2-7, the complete variable domain is DAGVTQSPTHLIKTRGQQVTLRCSPISGHKSVSWYQQVLGQGPQFIFQYYEKEERGRGNFPDRFSARQFPNYSSELNVNALLLGDSALYLCASSRLAGTSYEQYFGPGTRLTVT.

The chain employs TRBV30 and TRBJ1-2; no clear D gene. Germline CDR1 reads GTSNPN; CDR2 reads SVGIG (reference sequence). The CDR3 has 13 amino acids. V dropped 5 bases and J dropped 4 bases, with 14 bases sitting between them. Here the CDR3 DNA reads TGTGCCTGGTTCAATTTAGGATTCTATGGCTACACCTTC. It encodes CAWFNLGFYGYTF.

This clone has only a few counts. The genes are TRBV4-1 and TRBJ2-5; D is unresolved. The CDR3 runs 14 residues. V lost 4 bases and J 2 bases, leaving 11 bases between the germline ends. Germline CDR1 MGHRA, CDR2 YSYEKL. In DNA, the CDR3 is TGCGCCAGCAGCCCTGATCGGCAGCAAGAGACCCAGTACTTC. This translates into CASSPDRQQETQYF.

The J gene is TRBJ2-1, the V gene TRBV7-2; the match to TRBD2 covers 7 bases. V was clipped by 3 bases and J by 0 bases; unmatched bases: 8. The CDR3 consists of 17 residues. Germline loops: CDR1 SGHTA, CDR2 FQGNSA. CDR3 bases: TGTGCCAGCAGCTTCCCTTTTCTAGCGGACTCCTACAATGAGCAGTTCTTC. This codes for CASSFPFLADSYNEQFF.

The chain joins TRBV10-3 to TRBJ1-1; D gene uncertain. Trimming removed 2 bases at V and 2 bases at J, with 6 bases between. This CDR3 region has 13 residues. CDR1 and CDR2 (germline): ENHRY, SYGVKD. The CDR3 DNA is TGTGCCATCAGTGAGGGCCTCAACACTGAAGCTTTCTTT. It is translated as CAISEGLNTEAFF.

The gene calls are TRBV9 and TRBJ2-1, with 13 nucleotides matching TRBD2. J gave up 9 bases and V 2 bases, and 11 bases lay outside the gene matches. The CDR3 has 17 amino acids. CDR1 is SGDLS and CDR2 is YYNGEE in the germline V gene. The CDR3 DNA sequence: TGTGCCAGCAGCGTGGATGGACTAGCGGGAGAGGGAACTGAGCAGTTCTTC. Protein: CASSVDGLAGEGTEQFF.

J is TRBJ2-3 and V is TRBV21-1. TRBV21-1 is tagged as a pseudogene. The CDR3 is 19 amino acids. The CDR3 loop is CASSNVTGAQSERLDTQYF. CDR3 nucleotides: TGTGCCAGCAGCAATGTCACCGGGGCCCAGTCGGAGAGGTTAGATACGCAGTATTTT.

The chain employs TRBV28 and TRBJ1-2, with D tentatively TRBD1 (6 bases). V was clipped by 10 bases and J by 4 bases, with 19 bases between them. From germline, CDR1 is MDHEN and CDR2 SYDVKM. CDR3 size: 14 residues. Written as DNA, the CDR3 is TGTGCCATTCGATTGGAGGGGGGGCCCTATGGCTACACCTTC. Protein: CAIRLEGGPYGYTF.

The chain is built from TRBV13 and TRBJ2-1; TRBD2 matches at 11 bases. In germline, CDR1 is PRHDT, CDR2 FYEKMQ (reference sequence). The V segment lost 5 bases and the J segment 3 bases; nucleotides outside the gene matches: 6. The CDR3 runs to 16 residues. CDR3 loop: CASSHTSGGFYNEQFF. The CDR3 DNA sequence: TGTGCCAGCAGCCACACTAGCGGGGGCTTCTACAATGAGCAGTTCTTC.

The chain couples TRBV19 to TRBJ1-2, with unresolved D. The germline V and J ends were trimmed by 5 bases and 3 bases, with 10 bases remaining between them. This CDR3 has 13 residues. CDR1 is LNHDA and CDR2 is SQIVND in the germline V gene (reference sequence). The CDR3 DNA sequence: TGTGCCAGTAGTTCCCGAAGGGACTATGGCTACACCTTC. Amino acid sequence: CASSSRRDYGYTF.

V and J are TRBV27 and TRBJ1-2; 7 nucleotides match TRBD1. From germline, CDR1 is MNHEY and CDR2 SMNVEV (reference sequence). The ends lost 5 bases at V and 6 bases at J; junction bases unmatched: 6. The CDR3 is 13 amino acids. The CDR3 loop reads CASSNRGIDGYTF. The DNA of the CDR3 is TGTGCCAGCAGTAACAGGGGTATAGATGGCTACACCTTC.

The chain employs TRBV7-6 and TRBJ1-2; no definite D call. The V end was cut by 5 bases, the J end by 4 bases, with 17 bases between. The germline CDR1 and CDR2 sequences are SGHVS and FNYEAQ. CDR3 length: 15 amino acids. CDR3 nucleotide sequence: TGTGCCAGCAGCCCTCAAGCGGGGAAAGGCTATGGCTACACCTTC. Protein sequence: CASSPQAGKGYGYTF. The full variable domain, completed using reference TRBV7-6 and TRBJ1-2, is GAGVSQSPRYKVTKRGQDVALRCDPISGHVSLYWYRQALGQGPEFLTYFNYEAQQDKSGLPNDRFSAERPEGSISTLTIQRTEQRDSAMYRCASSPQAGKGYGYTFGSGTRLTVV.

The DNA for the CDR3 is TGTGCCAGCAGTTTCGATCCGGGGAACTATGGCTACACCTTC. It yields the protein CASSFDPGNYGYTF. The chain carries TRBV28 and TRBJ1-2; D uncertain. This CDR3 has 14 amino acids. Germline lookup yields CDR1 MDHEN and CDR2 SYDVKM. V was cut by 3 bases and J by 2 bases, with 10 bases left in between.

With respect to this clone: Other DNA sequences in the sample encode the same CDR3. This chain links TRBV4-1 with TRBJ1-1; D remains unclear. Germline V gene sequence: CDR1 MGHRA, CDR2 YSYEKL. Trimming left V 1 base short and J 5 bases short, with 5 bases between. The CDR3 runs 12 residues. The DNA for the CDR3 is TGCGCCAGCAGCCAAGTTGGGACTGAAGCTTTCTTT. Its translation is CASSQVGTEAFF.

The V call is TRBV19, the J call TRBJ1-1; TRBD1 agrees at 9 bases. The CDR3 extends over 13 amino acids. V shed 9 bases and J 6 bases; nucleotides not matched to a gene: 8. Germline V CDR1 and CDR2: LNHDA, SQIVND (reference sequence). The CDR3 reads CASDDRDRAEAFF. In DNA form, the CDR3 reads TGTGCCAGCGACGACAGGGACAGGGCTGAAGCTTTCTTT.

The chain recombines TRBV28 with TRBJ2-7; 10 bases match TRBD2. Germline values: CDR1 MDHEN, CDR2 SYDVKM. Trimming cost V 4 bases and J 4 bases; bases outside gene matches: 19. CDR3 length equals 19 residues. The CDR3 coding sequence is TGTGCCAGCAGTTGGACGACACCGGGACTAGCGAATCTGGTTTACGAGCAGTACTTC. This codes for CASSWTTPGLANLVYEQYF.

Comment on this clone: The sample has other DNA sequences that encode this CDR3 too. The genes are TRBV3-1 (or the pseudogene TRBV3-2) and TRBJ1-3; D is uncertain. Germline V lookup: CDR1 LGHDT, CDR2 YNNKEL (reference sequence). Deletions cut 1 base from V and 2 bases from J, with 12 bases between. CDR3 length: 16 amino acids. The CDR3 region has the DNA TGTGCCAGCAGCCAAGGGCTACCCCAAACTGGAAACACCATATATTTT. Translating it yields CASSQGLPQTGNTIYF.

The CDR3 region has the DNA TGTGCCAGCAGTTTGGGGAATTCACCCCTCCACTTT. It yields the protein CASSLGNSPLHF. The chain joins TRBV6-5 to TRBJ1-6; D is uncertain. Trimming shortened V by 4 bases and J by 7 bases, and 5 bases separated the two germline ends. Germline CDR1 and CDR2: MNHEY and SVGAGI. The CDR3 consists of 12 residues.

This rearrangement joins TRBV4-1 to TRBJ2-1; tentatively, D is TRBD1 (6 bases). This CDR3 contains 16 residues. CDR1 and CDR2 from the germline V gene are MGHRA and YSYEKL. V lost 3 bases and J 5 bases, leaving 17 bases between the germline ends. CDR3 DNA: TGCGCCAGCAGCCAGGGGGCGTCGAGGACCAACAATGAGCAGTTCTTC. Protein: CASSQGASRTNNEQFF.

The genes are TRBV5-4 and TRBJ2-5, with a possible D match to TRBD2 (6 bases). The CDR3 length is 15 residues. V dropped 3 bases and J dropped 2 bases, with 14 bases sitting between them. Germline V gene sequence: CDR1 SGHNT, CDR2 YYREEE (reference sequence). Here the CDR3 reads CASSSGVSRQETQYF. As DNA, the CDR3 is TGTGCCAGCAGCTCGGGGGTTTCTAGACAAGAGACCCAGTACTTC.

This chain joins TRBV6-6 and TRBJ2-5; possibly TRBD2 for D (6 bases). This CDR3 comprises 14 residues. V lost 2 bases to trimming and J lost 7 bases, with 14 bases between them. Germline CDR1 is MNHNY and CDR2 is SVGAGI (reference sequence). CDR3 sequence reads: CASSYARDFGTQYF. The DNA for the CDR3 is TGTGCCAGCAGTTACGCCCGGGACTTCGGGACCCAGTACTTC.

The chain uses TRBV19 and TRBJ2-4; a possible D gene is TRBD2 (7 bases). CDR3 length equals 14 residues. V lost 4 bases to trimming and J lost 1 base, with 8 bases between them. Germline CDR1 LNHDA, CDR2 SQIVND (reference sequence). The CDR3 DNA sequence: TGTGCCAGTAGTAGGGGGGGCGCCAAAAACATTCAGTACTTC. This translates into CASSRGGAKNIQYF. The full variable domain, its missing parts supplied by reference TRBV19 and TRBJ2-4, is DGGITQSPKYLFRKEGQNVTLSCEQNLNHDAMYWYRQDPGQGLRLIYYSQIVNDFQKGDIAEGYSVSREKKESFPLTVTSAQKNPTAFYLCASSRGGAKNIQYFGAGTRLSVL.